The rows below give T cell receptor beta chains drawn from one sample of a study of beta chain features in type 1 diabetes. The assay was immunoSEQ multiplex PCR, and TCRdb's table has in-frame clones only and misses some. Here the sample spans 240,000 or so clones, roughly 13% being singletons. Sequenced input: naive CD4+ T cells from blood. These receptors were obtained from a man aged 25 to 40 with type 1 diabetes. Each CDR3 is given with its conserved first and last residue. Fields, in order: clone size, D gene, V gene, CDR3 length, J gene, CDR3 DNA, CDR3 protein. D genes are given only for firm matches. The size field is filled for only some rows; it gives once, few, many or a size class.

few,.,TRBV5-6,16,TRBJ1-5,TGTGCCAGCAGCCTCACAACAGGTTATAGCAATCAGCCCCAGCATTTT,CASSLTTGYSNQPQHF
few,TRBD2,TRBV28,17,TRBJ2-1,TGTGCCAGCAGTTTCGATTTGAAACTAGCGGGAGTTGGTGAGCAGTTCTTC,CASSFDLKLAGVGEQFF
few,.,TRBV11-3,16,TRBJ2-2,TGTGCCAGCAGCCCTCAGCCCCCCGACACGACCGGGGAGCTGTTTTTT,CASSPQPPDTTGELFF
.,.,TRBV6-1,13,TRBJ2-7,TGTGCCAGCAGCCCGGGGTACTCCTACGAGCAGTACTTC,CASSPGYSYEQYF
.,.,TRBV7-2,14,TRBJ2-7,TGTGCCAGCAGCTTGGGGGGAAGATCCTACGAGCAGTACTTC,CASSLGGRSYEQYF
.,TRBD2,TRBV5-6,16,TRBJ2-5,TGTGCCAGCAGCTTAAGGACTAGCGGGAGAAGAGAGACCCAGTACTTC,CASSLRTSGRRETQYF
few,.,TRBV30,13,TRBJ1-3,TGTGCCTGGAGTGTAGCGGATGGAAACACCATATATTTT,CAWSVADGNTIYF
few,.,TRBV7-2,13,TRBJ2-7,TGTGCCAGCAGCCCCGTGGGCAGCTACGAGCAGTACTTC,CASSPVGSYEQYF
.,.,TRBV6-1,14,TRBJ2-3,TGTGCCAGCAGTGATGGCGGAGGCGCAGATACGCAGTATTTT,CASSDGGGADTQYF
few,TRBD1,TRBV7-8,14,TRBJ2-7,TGTGCCAGCAGCTTAGACCAGGGGGCGCGGGAGCAGTACTTC,CASSLDQGAREQYF
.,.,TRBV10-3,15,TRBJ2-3,TGTGCCTCCGGGCAGGAGGGGGCTGGCACAGATACGCAGTATTTT,CASGQEGAGTDTQYF
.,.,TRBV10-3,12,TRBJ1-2,TGTGCCATCGGGCAGGGAGGCTATGGCTACACCTTC,CAIGQGGYGYTF
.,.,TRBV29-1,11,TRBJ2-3,TGCAGCTACCCTCGGGCAGATACGCAGTATTTT,CSYPRADTQYF
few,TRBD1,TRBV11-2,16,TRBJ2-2,TGTGCCAGCAGCCAGCGACAGGGGGCGAGCACCGGGGAGCTGTTTTTT,CASSQRQGASTGELFF
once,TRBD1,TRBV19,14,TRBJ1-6,TGTGCCAGTAGTCTTCGGGACAGGGATTCACCCCTCCACTTT,CASSLRDRDSPLHF
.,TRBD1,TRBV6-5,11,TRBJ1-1,TGTGCCAGCAGCAAACAGGGGGCTGCTTTCTTT,CASSKQGAAFF
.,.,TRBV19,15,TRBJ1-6,TGTGCCAGTGCTTCCAGAGTCCAGGGTGGTTCACCCCTCCACTTT,CASASRVQGGSPLHF
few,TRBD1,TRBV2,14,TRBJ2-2,TGTGCCAGCAGGACCGACAGGGCCTCCGGGGAGCTGTTTTTT,CASRTDRASGELFF
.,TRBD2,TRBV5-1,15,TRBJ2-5,TGCGCCAGCAGCATCTCTAGCGGGAGTTACGAGACCCAGTACTTC,CASSISSGSYETQYF
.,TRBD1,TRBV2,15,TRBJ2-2,TGTGCCAGCAGTGAAGAGGGGGCAGGGCCCGGGGAGCTGTTTTTT,CASSEEGAGPGELFF
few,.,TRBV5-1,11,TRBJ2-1,TGCGCCAGCAGCTTGGGAGGTGAGCAGTTCTTC,CASSLGGEQFF
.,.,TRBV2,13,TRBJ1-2,TGTGCCAGCAGTGAGCTTCAGGATCGGGGCTACACCTTC,CASSELQDRGYTF